One and the same sample provided the 15 T cell receptor beta chains below, sequenced in a study of cytomegalovirus exposure and HLA in healthy donors. Primers: 60 Vbeta forward and 13 Jbeta reverse. The assay was immunoSEQ multiplex PCR, and TCRdb's table has in-frame clones only and misses some. Its table lists under 95,000 clones. Sample: PBMCs. All receptors come from a man aged 18 to 29 in good health and CMV-seropositive.

The rearrangement links TRBV5-7 to TRBJ2-1; maybe TRBD1 (5 bases). TRBV5-7 is an open reading frame whose function is uncertain. The CDR3 runs to 17 residues. Trimming took off 3 bases at V and 0 bases at J, with 16 bases between the two ends. The CDR3 loop is CASSSLKNRSSYNEQFF. In DNA form, the CDR3 reads TGTGCCAGCAGCTCCCTGAAAAACAGGAGCTCCTACAATGAGCAGTTCTTC.

This chain joins TRBV6-5 and TRBJ1-4; 9 bases line up with TRBD1. The V and J ends lost 2 bases and 6 bases, in that order; junction bases with no gene match: 7. Germline V lookup: CDR1 MNHEY, CDR2 SVGAGI. This CDR3 is 16 amino acids long. CDR3 nucleotide sequence: TGTGCCAGCAGTTACGCCCCGGGACAGGGCTATGAAAAACTGTTTTTT. Translated: CASSYAPGQGYEKLFF.

This chain uses TRBV4-1 with TRBJ2-2; D might be TRBD1 (6 bases). Trimming removed 3 bases from V and 6 bases from J, with 14 bases in between. From germline, CDR1 is MGHRA and CDR2 YSYEKL. The CDR3 totals 15 residues. CDR3 loop: CASSQFLGAAGELFF. The DNA of the CDR3 is TGCGCCAGCAGCCAGTTCTTGGGGGCAGCCGGGGAGCTGTTTTTT.

J is TRBJ2-6 and V is TRBV2; 9 bases agree with TRBD1. Germline CDR1 and CDR2: SNHLY and FYNNEI. The CDR3 sequence is 18 residues long. J gave up 0 bases and V 11 bases, and 14 bases lay outside the gene matches. This CDR3 is CAGTSGQGGFSGANVLTF. In nucleotides, the CDR3 is TGTGCCGGGACATCGGGACAGGGAGGTTTCTCTGGGGCCAACGTCCTGACTTTC. Using reference TRBV2 and TRBJ2-6 for the parts outside the CDR3, the full variable domain is EPEVTQTPSHQVTQMGQEVILRCVPISNHLYFYWYRQILGQKVEFLVSFYNNEISEKSEIFDDQFSVERPDGSNFTLKIRSTKLEDSAMYFCAGTSGQGGFSGANVLTFGAGSRLTVL.

This chain joins TRBV6-1 and TRBJ1-1, with D possibly matching TRBD1 (6 bases). Germline V gene data show CDR1 as MNHNS and CDR2 as SASEGT. V lost 10 bases to trimming and J lost 5 bases, with 14 bases between them. This CDR3 is built from 12 residues. CDR3: CATQRQGTEAFF. The CDR3, as DNA: TGTGCCACCCAAAGGCAGGGGACTGAAGCTTTCTTT.

The chain carries TRBV15 and TRBJ1-3, with a tentative D call TRBD1 (6 bases). The CDR3 loop spans 18 amino acids. Trimming shortened V by 2 bases and J by 1 base, and 18 bases separated the two germline ends. In germline, CDR1 is LNHNV, CDR2 YYDKDF (reference sequence). The DNA for the CDR3 is TGTGCCACCAGCAGAACAACCTTGACAGGAGGTTCTGGAAACACCATATATTTT. Translated, it gives CATSRTTLTGGSGNTIYF.

The V and J genes are TRBV5-1 and TRBJ2-1, with TRBD1 matching over 9 bases. The germline V gene has CDR1 SGHRS and CDR2 YFSETQ. This CDR3 spans 15 amino acids. The junction had 7 bases not matched to a gene; V was cut back by 2 bases and J by 7 bases. CDR3 bases: TGCGCCAGCAGCTTCCGAGGGACAGGGTTAAATGAGCAGTTCTTC. Translation gives CASSFRGTGLNEQFF.

The chain is built from TRBV5-6 and TRBJ2-1, with 8 bases fitting TRBD2. Germline CDR1 SGHDT, CDR2 YYEEEE. The CDR3 has 17 residues. The V segment lost 0 bases and the J segment 4 bases; nucleotides outside the gene matches: 9. The CDR3, as DNA: TGTGCCAGCAGCTTGGCCATGGCGGGGGGATCATACAATGAGCAGTTCTTC. Its translation: CASSLAMAGGSYNEQFF. The entire variable domain, with the rest obtained from reference TRBV5-6 and TRBJ2-1, is as follows: DAGVTQSPTHLIKTRGQQVTLRCSPKSGHDTVSWYQQALGQGPQFIFQYYEEEERQRGNFPDRFSGHQFPNYSSELNVNALLLGDSALYLCASSLAMAGGSYNEQFFGPGTRLTVL.

The rearrangement links TRBV10-1 to TRBJ2-1, with 7 nucleotides matching TRBD2. This CDR3 region has 16 residues. V lost 3 bases, J lost 0 bases, and 5 bases stayed unmatched. Germline CDR1 and CDR2: WNHNN and SYGVQD (reference sequence). Here the CDR3 DNA reads TGCGCCAGCAGTGACGTGGGGGGGAGCTCCTACAATGAGCAGTTCTTC. Translating it yields CASSDVGGSSYNEQFF.

The chain recombines TRBV19 with TRBJ2-1; 10 nucleotides match TRBD1. The germline V gene has CDR1 LNHDA and CDR2 SQIVND (reference sequence). V trimming: 5 bases; J trimming: 4 bases; junction bases outside the gene matches: 5. The CDR3 runs to 15 residues. The CDR3: CASSLDRGIYNEQFF. The CDR3 region has the DNA TGTGCCAGTAGTCTGGACAGGGGGATTTACAATGAGCAGTTCTTC.

The chain recombines TRBV20-1 with TRBJ2-5; 7 nucleotides match TRBD2. J was trimmed by 5 bases and V by 5 bases; bases with no gene match: 2. Per the germline V gene, CDR1 is DFQATT and CDR2 is SNEGSKA (reference sequence). This CDR3 has 11 amino acids. The CDR3 sequence is CSAWGGETQYF. CDR3 sequence (DNA): TGCAGTGCTTGGGGGGGGGAGACCCAGTACTTC.

V and J are TRBV19 and TRBJ1-1, with unresolved D. V was clipped by 4 bases and J by 5 bases, with 20 bases between them. CDR3 length: 16 amino acids. CDR1 and CDR2 from the germline V gene are LNHDA and SQIVND (reference sequence). CDR3 in DNA: TGTGCCAGTAGTACCTCTATTACCATCGGAGGGACTGAAGCTTTCTTT. It codes for CASSTSITIGGTEAFF. The full variable domain, its missing parts supplied by reference TRBV19 and TRBJ1-1, is DGGITQSPKYLFRKEGQNVTLSCEQNLNHDAMYWYRQDPGQGLRLIYYSQIVNDFQKGDIAEGYSVSREKKESFPLTVTSAQKNPTAFYLCASSTSITIGGTEAFFGQGTRLTVV.

This chain uses TRBV28 with TRBJ1-3; D might be TRBD1 (5 bases). Between the trimmed V and J ends, which lost 2 bases and 4 bases, there was a span of 12 bases. CDR3 length equals 15 residues. Germline CDR1 is MDHEN and CDR2 is SYDVKM. The CDR3 sequence is CASSLPRARGNTIYF. DNA of the CDR3: TGTGCCAGCAGTTTACCCAGGGCAAGGGGAAACACCATATATTTT.

The V gene is TRBV5-1, the J gene TRBJ2-5, with D possibly being TRBD2 (5 bases). Germline CDR1 SGHRS, CDR2 YFSETQ. The V end was cut by 3 bases, the J end by 5 bases, with 11 bases between. This CDR3 region has 13 residues. The CDR3 DNA sequence: TGCGCCAGCAGCTCAGCGGTAGGCGAGACCCAGTACTTC. Translation gives CASSSAVGETQYF.

The chain links TRBV10-2 to TRBJ1-1, with 9 positions matching TRBD1. J lost 0 bases, V lost 7 bases, and 3 bases had no gene match. Germline V gene data show CDR1 as WSHSY and CDR2 as SAAADI. This CDR3 has 14 residues. The DNA of the CDR3 is TGCGCCAGCAAAAACAGGGGGCTGAACACTGAAGCTTTCTTT. Translated, it gives CASKNRGLNTEAFF.